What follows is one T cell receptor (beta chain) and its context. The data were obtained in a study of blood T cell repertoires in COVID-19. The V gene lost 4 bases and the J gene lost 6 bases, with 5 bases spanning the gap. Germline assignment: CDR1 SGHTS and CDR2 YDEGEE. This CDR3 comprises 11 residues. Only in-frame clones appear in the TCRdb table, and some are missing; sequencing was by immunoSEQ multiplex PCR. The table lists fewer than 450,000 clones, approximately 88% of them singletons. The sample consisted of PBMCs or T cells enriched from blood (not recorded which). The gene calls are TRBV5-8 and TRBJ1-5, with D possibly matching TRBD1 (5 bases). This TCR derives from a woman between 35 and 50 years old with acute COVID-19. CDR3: CASSRGQPQHF. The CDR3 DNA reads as TGTGCCAGCAGCAGGGGTCAGCCCCAGCATTTT.